A few counts support the clone carrying this T cell receptor (beta chain). As yet, its antigen is unknown. V lost 2 bases to trimming and J lost 3 bases; unmatched junction nucleotides: 4. The germline gives CDR1 MNHEY, CDR2 SMNVEV (reference sequence). The CDR3 runs to 15 residues. The data belong to a study of T-cell memory formation after mild COVID-19. Notes on the study in general: Within pre-infection memory, some responding clones were found, suggesting cross-reactive memory joined.

TCR alpha and TCR beta cDNA libraries carrying sample barcodes and UMIs came from 5'RACE with constant-segment primers. A single record per CDR3 protein comes from TCRdb applying MiXCR to the 5' RACE reads. This sample has around 420,000 distinct CDR3 sequences, with roughly 24% found just once. The rearrangement links TRBV27 to TRBJ1-1; 9 nucleotides align to TRBD1. The sample taken for sequencing was PBMCs or a T cell subset sorted from them (not recorded which). The sequence was obtained from an adult woman who had mild COVID-19 (a few samples of this study predate the infection). Cell type and time point are not known. The CDR3 DNA reads as TGTGCCAGCAGTTTAAAAGGGACAGGGTACACTGAAGCTTTCTTT. Translated: CASSLKGTGYTEAFF.